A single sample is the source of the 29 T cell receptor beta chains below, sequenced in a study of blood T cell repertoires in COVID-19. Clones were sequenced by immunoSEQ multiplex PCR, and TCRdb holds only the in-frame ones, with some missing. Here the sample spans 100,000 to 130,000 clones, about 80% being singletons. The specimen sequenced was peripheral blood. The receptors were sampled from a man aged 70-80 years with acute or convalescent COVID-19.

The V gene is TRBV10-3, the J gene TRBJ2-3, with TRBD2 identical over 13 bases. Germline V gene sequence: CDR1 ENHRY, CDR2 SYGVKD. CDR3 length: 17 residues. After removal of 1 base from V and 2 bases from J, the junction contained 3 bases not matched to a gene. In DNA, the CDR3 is TGTGCCATCAGTGAGTTACTAGCGGGGGGGTCCACAGATACGCAGTATTTT. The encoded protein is CAISELLAGGSTDTQYF.

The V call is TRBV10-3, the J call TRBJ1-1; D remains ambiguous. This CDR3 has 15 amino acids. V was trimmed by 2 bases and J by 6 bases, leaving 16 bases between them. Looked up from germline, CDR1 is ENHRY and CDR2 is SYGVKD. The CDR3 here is CAISEIGGRSPEAFF. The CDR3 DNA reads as TGTGCCATCAGTGAGATAGGAGGACGGAGCCCTGAAGCTTTCTTT.

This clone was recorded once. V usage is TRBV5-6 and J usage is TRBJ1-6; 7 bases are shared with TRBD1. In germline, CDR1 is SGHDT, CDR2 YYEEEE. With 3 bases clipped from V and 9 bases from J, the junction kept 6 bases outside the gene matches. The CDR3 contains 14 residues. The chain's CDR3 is CASSWGQNSSPLHF. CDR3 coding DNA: TGTGCCAGCAGCTGGGGACAGAATTCTTCACCCCTCCACTTT.

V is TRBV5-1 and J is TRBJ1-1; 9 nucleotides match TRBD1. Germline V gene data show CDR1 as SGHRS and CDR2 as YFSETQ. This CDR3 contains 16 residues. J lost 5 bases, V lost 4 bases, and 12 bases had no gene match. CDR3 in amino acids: CASSASQGTGLTEAFF. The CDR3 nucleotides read TGCGCCAGCAGCGCCAGCCAGGGGACAGGGCTAACTGAAGCTTTCTTT.

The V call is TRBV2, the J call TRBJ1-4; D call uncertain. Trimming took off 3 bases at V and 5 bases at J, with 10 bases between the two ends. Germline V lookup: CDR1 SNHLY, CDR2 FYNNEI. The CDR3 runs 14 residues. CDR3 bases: TGTGCCAGCAGTGATGTGACGGAGAATGAAAAACTGTTTTTT. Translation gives CASSDVTENEKLFF.

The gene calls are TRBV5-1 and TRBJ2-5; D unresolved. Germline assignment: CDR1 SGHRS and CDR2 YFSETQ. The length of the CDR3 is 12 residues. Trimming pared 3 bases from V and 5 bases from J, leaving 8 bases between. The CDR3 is CASSSPQETQYF. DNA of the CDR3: TGCGCCAGCAGCTCCCCCCAGGAGACCCAGTACTTC. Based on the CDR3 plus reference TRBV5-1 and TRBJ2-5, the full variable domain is KAGVTQTPRYLIKTRGQQVTLSCSPISGHRSVSWYQQTPGQGLQFLFEYFSETQRNKGNFPGRFSGRQFSNSRSEMNVSTLELGDSALYLCASSSPQETQYFGPGTRLLVL.

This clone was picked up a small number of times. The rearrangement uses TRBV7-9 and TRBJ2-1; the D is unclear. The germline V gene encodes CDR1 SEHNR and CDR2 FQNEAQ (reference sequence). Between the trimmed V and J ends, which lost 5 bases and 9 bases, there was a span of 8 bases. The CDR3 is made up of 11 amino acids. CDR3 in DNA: TGTGCCAGCAGCCCTCGAGGTGAGCAGTTCTTC. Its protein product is CASSPRGEQFF.

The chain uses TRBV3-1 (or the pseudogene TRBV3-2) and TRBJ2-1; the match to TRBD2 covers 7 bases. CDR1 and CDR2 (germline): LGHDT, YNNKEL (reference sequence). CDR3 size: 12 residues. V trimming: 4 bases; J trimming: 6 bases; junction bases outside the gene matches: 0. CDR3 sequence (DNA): TGTGCCAGCAGCCTAGCGGGCAATGAGCAGTTCTTC. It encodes CASSLAGNEQFF.

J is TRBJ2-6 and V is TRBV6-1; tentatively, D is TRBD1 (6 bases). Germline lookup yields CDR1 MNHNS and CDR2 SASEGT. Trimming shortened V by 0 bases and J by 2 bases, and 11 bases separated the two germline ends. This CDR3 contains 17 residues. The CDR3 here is CASSEAGQLPGANVLTF. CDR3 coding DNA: TGTGCCAGCAGTGAAGCTGGACAGCTACCTGGGGCCAACGTCCTGACTTTC.

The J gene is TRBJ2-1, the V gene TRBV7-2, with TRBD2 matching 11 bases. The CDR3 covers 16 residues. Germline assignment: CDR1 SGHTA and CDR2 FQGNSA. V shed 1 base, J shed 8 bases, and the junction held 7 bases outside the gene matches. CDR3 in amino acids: CASSLGLAGGGDEQFF. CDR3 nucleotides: TGTGCCAGCAGCTTAGGGCTAGCGGGGGGCGGGGATGAGCAGTTCTTC.

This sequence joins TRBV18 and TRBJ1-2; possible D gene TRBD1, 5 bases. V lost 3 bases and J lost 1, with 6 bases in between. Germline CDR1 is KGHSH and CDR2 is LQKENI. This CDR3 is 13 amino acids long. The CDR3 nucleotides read TGTGCCAGCTCACCCGACAGTAACTATGGCTACACCTTC. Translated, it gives CASSPDSNYGYTF.

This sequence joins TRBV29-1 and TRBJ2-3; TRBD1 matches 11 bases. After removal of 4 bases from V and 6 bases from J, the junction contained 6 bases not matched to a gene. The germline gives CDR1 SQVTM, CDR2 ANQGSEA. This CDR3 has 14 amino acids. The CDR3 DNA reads TGCAGCGTTGTGCGGACAGGGGGCCTGGATACGCAGTATTTT. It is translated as CSVVRTGGLDTQYF.

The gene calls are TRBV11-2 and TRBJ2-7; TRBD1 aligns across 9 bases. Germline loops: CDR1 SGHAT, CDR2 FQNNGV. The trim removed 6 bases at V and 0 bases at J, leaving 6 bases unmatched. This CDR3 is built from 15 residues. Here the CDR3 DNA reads TGTGCCAGCAGGAACAGGGGGCGAAGCTCCTACGAGCAGTACTTC. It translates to CASRNRGRSSYEQYF.

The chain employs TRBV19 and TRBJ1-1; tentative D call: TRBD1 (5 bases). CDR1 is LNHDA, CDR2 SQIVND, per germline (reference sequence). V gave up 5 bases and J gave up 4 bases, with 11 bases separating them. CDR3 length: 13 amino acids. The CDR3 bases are TGTGCCAGTAGTGTCGTTAGGGGCACTGAAGCTTTCTTT. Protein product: CASSVVRGTEAFF.

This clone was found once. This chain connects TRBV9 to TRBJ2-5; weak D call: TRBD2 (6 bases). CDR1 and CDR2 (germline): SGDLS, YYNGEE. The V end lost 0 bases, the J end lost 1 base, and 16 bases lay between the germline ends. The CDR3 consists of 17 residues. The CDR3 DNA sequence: TGTGCCAGCAGCGTAGGGGGGTCTAGCGCGTCCCAAGAGACCCAGTACTTC. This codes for CASSVGGSSASQETQYF.

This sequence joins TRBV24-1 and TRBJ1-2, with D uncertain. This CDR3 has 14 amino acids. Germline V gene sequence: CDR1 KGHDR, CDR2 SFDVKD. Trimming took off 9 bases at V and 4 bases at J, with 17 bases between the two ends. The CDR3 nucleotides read TGTGCCACCTTGTTTACCGCGAGGCTCTATGGCTACACCTTC. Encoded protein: CATLFTARLYGYTF.

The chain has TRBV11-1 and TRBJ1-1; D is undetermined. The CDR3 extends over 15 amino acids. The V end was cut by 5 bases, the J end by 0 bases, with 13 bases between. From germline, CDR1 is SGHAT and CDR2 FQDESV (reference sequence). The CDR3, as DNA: TGTGCCAGCAGCAAATATGAGCTAATGAACACTGAAGCTTTCTTT. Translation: CASSKYELMNTEAFF.

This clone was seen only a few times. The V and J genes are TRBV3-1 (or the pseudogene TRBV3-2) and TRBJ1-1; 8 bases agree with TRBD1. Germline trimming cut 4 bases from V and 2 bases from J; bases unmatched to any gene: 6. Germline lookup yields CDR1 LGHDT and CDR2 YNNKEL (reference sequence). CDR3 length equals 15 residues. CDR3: CASSRKTGVNTEAFF. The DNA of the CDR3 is TGTGCCAGCAGCCGAAAGACAGGGGTAAACACTGAAGCTTTCTTT.

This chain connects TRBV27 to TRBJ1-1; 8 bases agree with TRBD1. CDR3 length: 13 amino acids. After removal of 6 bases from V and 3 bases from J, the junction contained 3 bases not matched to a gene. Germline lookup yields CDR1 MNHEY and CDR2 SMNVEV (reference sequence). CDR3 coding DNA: TGTGCCAGCAGCTTGGACAGGGACACTGAAGCTTTCTTT. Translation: CASSLDRDTEAFF.

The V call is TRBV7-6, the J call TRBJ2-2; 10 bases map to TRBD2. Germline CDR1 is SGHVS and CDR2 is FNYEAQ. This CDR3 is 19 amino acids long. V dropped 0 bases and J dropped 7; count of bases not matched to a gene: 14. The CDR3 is CASSLAPSGGRAYNGELFF. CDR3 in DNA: TGTGCCAGCAGCTTAGCGCCTAGCGGGGGCCGGGCCTACAACGGGGAGCTGTTTTTT.

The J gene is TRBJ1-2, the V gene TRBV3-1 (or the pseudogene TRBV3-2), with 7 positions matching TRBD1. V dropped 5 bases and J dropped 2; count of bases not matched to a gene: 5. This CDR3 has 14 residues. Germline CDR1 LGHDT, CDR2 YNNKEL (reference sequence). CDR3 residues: CASSDSDRNYGYTF. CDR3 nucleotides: TGTGCCAGCAGCGACTCGGACAGGAACTATGGCTACACCTTC.

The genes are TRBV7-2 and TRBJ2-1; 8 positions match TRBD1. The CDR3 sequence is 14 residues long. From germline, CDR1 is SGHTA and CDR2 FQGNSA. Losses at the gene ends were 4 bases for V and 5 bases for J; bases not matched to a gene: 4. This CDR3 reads CASSSWGQDNEQFF. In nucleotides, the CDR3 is TGTGCCAGCAGCTCATGGGGACAGGACAATGAGCAGTTCTTC.

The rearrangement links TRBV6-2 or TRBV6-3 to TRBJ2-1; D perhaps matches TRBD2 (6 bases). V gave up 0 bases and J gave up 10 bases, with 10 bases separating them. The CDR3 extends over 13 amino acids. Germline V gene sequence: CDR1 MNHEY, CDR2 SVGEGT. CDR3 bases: TGTGCCAGCAGTTACTCGACGGCGGGAGAGCAGTTCTTC. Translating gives CASSYSTAGEQFF.

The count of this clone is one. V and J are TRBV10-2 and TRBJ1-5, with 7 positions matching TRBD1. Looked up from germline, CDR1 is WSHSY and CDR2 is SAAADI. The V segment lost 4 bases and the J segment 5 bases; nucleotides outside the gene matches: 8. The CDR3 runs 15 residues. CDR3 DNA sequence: TGCGCCAGCAGTGGACAGGGTCTGTGGTATCAGCCCCAGCATTTT. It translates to CASSGQGLWYQPQHF.

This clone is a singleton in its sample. The CDR3 sequence is CASSPGQGAEDTEAFF. Here the CDR3 DNA reads TGTGCCAGCAGCCCGGGACAGGGGGCGGAAGACACTGAAGCTTTCTTT. The chain couples TRBV3-1 (or the pseudogene TRBV3-2) to TRBJ1-1; TRBD1 aligns across 12 bases. J gave up 3 bases and V 4 bases, and 6 bases lay outside the gene matches. Germline-derived CDR1 and CDR2 are LGHDT and YNNKEL (reference sequence). This CDR3 is built from 16 residues.

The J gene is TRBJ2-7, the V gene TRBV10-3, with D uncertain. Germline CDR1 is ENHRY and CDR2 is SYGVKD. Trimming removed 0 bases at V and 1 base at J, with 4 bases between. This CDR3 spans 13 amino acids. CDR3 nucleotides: TGTGCCATCAGTGAGTCGAGGTCCTACGAGCAGTACTTC. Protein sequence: CAISESRSYEQYF.

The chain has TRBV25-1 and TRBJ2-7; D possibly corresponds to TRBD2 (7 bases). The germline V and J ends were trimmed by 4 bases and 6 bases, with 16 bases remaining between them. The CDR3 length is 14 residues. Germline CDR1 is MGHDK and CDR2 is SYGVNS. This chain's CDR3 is CASSVEGGASEQYF. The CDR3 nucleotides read TGTGCCAGCAGTGTTGAGGGGGGGGCCTCCGAGCAGTACTTC.

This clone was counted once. In DNA form, the CDR3 reads TGTGCCAGTAGTCTCCGAATGCTAGAGCAGTTCTTC. Residues: CASSLRMLEQFF. The V and J genes are TRBV19 and TRBJ2-1, with unresolved D. V shed 5 bases and J shed 10 bases, with 12 bases lying between them. Germline V CDR1 and CDR2: LNHDA, SQIVND (reference sequence). The CDR3 is 12 amino acids.

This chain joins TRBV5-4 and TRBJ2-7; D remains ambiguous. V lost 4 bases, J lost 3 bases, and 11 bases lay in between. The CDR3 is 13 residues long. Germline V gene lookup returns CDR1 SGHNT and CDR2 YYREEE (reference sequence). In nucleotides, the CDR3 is TGTGCCAGCAGCGTGCCCAGAAGCTACGAGCAGTACTTC. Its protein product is CASSVPRSYEQYF.